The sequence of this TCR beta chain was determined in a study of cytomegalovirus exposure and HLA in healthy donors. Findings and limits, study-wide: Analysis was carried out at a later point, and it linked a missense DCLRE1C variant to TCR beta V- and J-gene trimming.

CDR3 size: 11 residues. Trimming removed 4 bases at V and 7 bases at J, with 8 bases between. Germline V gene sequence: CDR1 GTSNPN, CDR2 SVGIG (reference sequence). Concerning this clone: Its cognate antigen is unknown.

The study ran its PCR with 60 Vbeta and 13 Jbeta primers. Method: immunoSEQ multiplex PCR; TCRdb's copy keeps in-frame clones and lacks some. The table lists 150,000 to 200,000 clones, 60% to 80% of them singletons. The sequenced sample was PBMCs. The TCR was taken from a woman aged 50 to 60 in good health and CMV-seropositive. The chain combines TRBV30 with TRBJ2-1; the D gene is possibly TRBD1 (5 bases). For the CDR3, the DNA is TGTGCCTGGAAACAGGCGAATGAGCAGTTCTTC. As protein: CAWKQANEQFF.